Listed below are T cell receptor delta chains from one sample, sequenced in a study of gamma-delta T cells after stem cell transplantation. TCRdb made new clone calls on the RT-PCR reads using CATT. The sample lists about 4,500 delta-chain clones, 15% to 20% occurring once. Sequenced sample: gamma-delta T cells. Receptors were obtained from a human donor. It is not recorded whose cells these are; they may come from a transplant donor. CDR3s include the opening cysteine and the closing phenylalanine or tryptophan. A D gene is named only where the DNA matches it firmly. Clone size, where shown, is once, few, many, or a class for clones that have expanded.

>TRDJ2|TRDV2|-|few
CACDTIDTLTAQLFF
TGTGCCTGTGACACGATTGATACTTTGACAGCACAACTCTTCTTT
>TRDJ1|TRDV1|-|few
CALGERVGSWKYLPLYTDKLIF
TGTGCTCTTGGGGAACGGGTTGGTTCCTGGAAATACTTACCCTTGTACACCGATAAACTCATCTTT
>TRDJ1|TRDV1|TRDD3|few
CALGELSPLHLTGGYGELIF
TGTGCTCTTGGGGAACTAAGTCCCCTTCATCTTACTGGGGGATACGGGGAACTCATCTTT
>TRDJ1|TRDV1|-|-
CALGGVSLLGDTDKLIF
TGTGCTCTTGGGGGGGTTTCCTTATTGGGGGACACCGATAAACTCATCTTT
>TRDJ1|TRDV2|TRDD3|-
CACDSLVLGDTPYTDKLIF
TGTGCCTGTGACTCACTGGTACTGGGGGATACCCCGTACACCGATAAACTCATCTTT
>TRDJ1|TRDV1|-|-
CALSAIYTLEADKLIF
TGTGCTCTTTCCGCTATCTACACTCTGGAGGCGGATAAACTCATCTTT
>TRDJ1|TRDV2|-|medium-sized
CACDTGGPSADKLIF
TGTGCCTGTGACACCGGAGGCCCGTCGGCCGATAAACTCATCTTT
>TRDJ1|TRDV2|TRDD3|large
CACDTTGGSDKLIF
TGTGCCTGTGACACAACTGGGGGATCCGATAAACTCATCTTT
>TRDJ1|TRDV1|-|few
CALGAPTPLSGHAGDYTDKLIF
TGTGCTCTTGGGGCTCCGACACCCTTATCCGGGCATGCTGGGGACTACACCGATAAACTCATCTTT
>TRDJ3|TRDV2|TRDD3|medium-sized
CACDTELGDTFSWDTRQMFF
TGTGCCTGTGACACCGAACTGGGGGATACCTTCTCCTGGGACACCCGACAGATGTTTTTC
>TRDJ1|TRDV1|TRDD3|-
CALGERRPDYLLLGTLRQEGRTDKLIF
TGTGCTCTTGGGGAACGAAGACCCGACTACCTTCTACTGGGGACATTACGTCAGGAGGGGCGAACCGATAAACTCATCTTT
>TRDJ2|TRDV2|-|medium-sized
CACDTMGGLTAQLFF
TGTGCCTGTGACACAATGGGCGGTTTGACAGCACAACTCTTCTTT
>TRDJ1|TRDV3|TRDD2|few
CAWPSYSRWGGYTDKLIF
TGTGCCTGGCCTTCCTACTCTCGCTGGGGGGGTTACACCGATAAACTCATCTTT
>TRDJ3|TRDV2|TRDD3|-
CACDTDVGGYATSFDTRQMFF
TGTGCCTGTGACACAGACGTTGGGGGATATGCCACCTCCTTCGACACCCGACAGATGTTTTTC
>TRDJ1|TRDV3|TRDD3|few
CAFSTEGYKDNTDKLIF
TGTGCCTTCAGTACTGAGGGATACAAGGACAACACCGATAAACTCATCTTT
>TRDJ3|TRDV2|TRDD3|few
CACDTWGIPFCLDTRQMFF
TGTGCCTGTGACACCTGGGGGATCCCATTCTGCTTGGACACCCGACAGATGTTTTTC
>TRDJ3|TRDV2|-|few
CACDPWVSEDSSDTRQLFF
TGTGCCTGTGACCCTTGGGTATCCGAGGACTCCTCGGACACCCGACAGCTGTTTTTC
>TRDJ1|TRDV1|TRDD3|-
CALGSFLLTGGYADTDKLIF
TGTGCTCTTGGGTCTTTCCTACTTACTGGGGGATACGCTGACACCGATAAACTCATCTTT
>TRDJ3|TRDV2|-|-
CACDTADRSWDTRQMFF
TGTGCCTGTGACACCGCAGACCGCTCCTGGGACACCCGACAGATGTTTTTC
>TRDJ1|TRDV1|TRDD3|few
CALGQEGLSYWGIHTDKLIF
TGTGCTCTTGGACAAGAGGGGCTTTCCTACTGGGGGATCCACACCGATAAACTCATCTTT
>TRDJ1|TRDV3|TRDD3|-
CAFRALGDTRTDKLIF
TGTGCCTTTCGTGCACTGGGGGATACGCGCACCGATAAACTCATCTTT
>TRDJ2|TRDV3|TRDD3|few
CAFRGYAAQLFF
TGTGCCTTTAGGGGATACGCAGCACAACTCTTCTTT